These 13 T cell receptor beta chains were sequenced from one sample in a study of blood T cell repertoires in COVID-19 (dated by TCRdb to 2018 to 2020). Receptors were amplified or captured by the immunoSEQ multiplex PCR assay. Drawn from immuneACCESS, this table holds only the in-frame rearrangements with V and J called that TCRdb kept. Clones are partly lost; checked studies trace under half to an unresolved V gene and leave the rest unexplained. This sample holds under 150,000 clones; 75% to 90% were observed only once. The ten top clones hold approximately 5.1% of the sample. The sequenced material came from peripheral blood. The receptors were sampled from a woman aged 55-75 years with COVID-19, enrolled during active disease.

V gene TRBV30 combines with J gene TRBJ1-2; the match to TRBD1 covers 8 bases. The germline gives CDR1 GTSNPN, CDR2 SVGIG (reference sequence). The CDR3 runs 13 residues. With 2 bases clipped from V and 6 bases from J, the junction kept 5 bases outside the gene matches. CDR3 DNA: TGTGCCTGGAGTTACACAGGGGGAAATGGCTACACCTTC. This translates into CAWSYTGGNGYTF.

Ten or more counts support this clone. CDR3: CASSARQGLGTNEKLFF. The CDR3 region has the DNA TGTGCCAGCAGCGCCCGACAGGGATTGGGGACTAATGAAAAACTGTTTTTT. The chain combines TRBV7-9 with TRBJ1-4; 7 nucleotides align to TRBD1. Germline V gene data show CDR1 as SEHNR and CDR2 as FQNEAQ (reference sequence). CDR3 size: 17 residues. V shed 5 bases and J 2 bases; nucleotides not matched to a gene: 11. The entire variable domain, with the rest obtained from reference TRBV7-9 and TRBJ1-4, is as follows: DTGVSQNPRHKITKRGQNVTFRCDPISEHNRLYWYRQTLGQGPEFLTYFQNEAQLEKSRLLSDRFSAERPKGSFSTLEIQRTEQGDSAMYLCASSARQGLGTNEKLFFGSGTQLSVL.

This sequence joins TRBV18 and TRBJ1-4; 7 bases match TRBD1. Trimming removed 6 bases from V and 3 bases from J; junction bases left unmatched: 16. This CDR3 spans 18 amino acids. Germline values: CDR1 KGHSH, CDR2 LQKENI. CDR3 in DNA: TGTGCCAGCTCCAAGAATAAAGGGGGCGCCGGATCTAATGAAAAACTGTTTTTT. Amino acid sequence: CASSKNKGGAGSNEKLFF.

V usage is TRBV2 and J usage is TRBJ2-5; TRBD1 agrees at 8 bases. The CDR3 is 13 amino acids. Looked up from germline, CDR1 is SNHLY and CDR2 is FYNNEI. The V segment lost 7 bases and the J segment 4 bases; nucleotides outside the gene matches: 5. CDR3 coding DNA: TGTGCCAGCACGACAGGGGATGTAGAGACCCAGTACTTC. Protein sequence: CASTTGDVETQYF.

The chain combines TRBV4-2 with TRBJ1-5, with D possibly being TRBD1 (5 bases). Looked up from germline, CDR1 is LGHNA and CDR2 is YNFKEQ. V was clipped by 0 bases and J by 7 bases, with 13 bases between them. This CDR3 region has 15 residues. The CDR3 region is CASSQDHGGGQPQHF. The CDR3 DNA follows: TGTGCCAGCAGCCAAGATCATGGGGGAGGCCAGCCCCAGCATTTT.

The gene calls are TRBV14 and TRBJ2-5; the D gene is possibly TRBD2 (5 bases). V lost 4 bases to trimming and J lost 4 bases, with 19 bases between them. CDR3 length equals 16 residues. Germline CDR1 is SGHDN and CDR2 is FVKESK. The CDR3 protein is CASSPHLGLFRETQYF. The DNA of the CDR3 is TGTGCCAGCAGCCCACACCTCGGACTTTTTAGAGAGACCCAGTACTTC.

V is TRBV29-1 and J is TRBJ1-2, with 10 bases identical to TRBD1. The V gene's germline CDR1 is SQVTM and CDR2 ANQGSEA. The CDR3 is 13 residues long. V shed 5 bases, J shed 5 bases, and the junction held 5 bases outside the gene matches. CDR3 sequence reads: CSVTGTGVYGYTF. CDR3 bases: TGCAGCGTTACCGGGACAGGGGTTTATGGCTACACCTTC.

The chain combines TRBV5-5 with TRBJ1-2; the D gene is possibly TRBD1 (6 bases). Germline assignment: CDR1 SGHKS and CDR2 YYEKEE (reference sequence). Trimming removed 4 bases from V and 3 bases from J, with 13 bases in between. This CDR3 has 14 residues. CDR3 nucleotides: TGTGCCAGCAGCCTACTAGGACAGTACTATGGCTACACCTTC. The encoded protein is CASSLLGQYYGYTF.

This clone occurred a few times. The CDR3 reads CASSETGNTEAFF. As DNA, the CDR3 is TGTGCCAGCAGTGAAACAGGGAATACTGAAGCTTTCTTT. This rearrangement joins TRBV2 to TRBJ1-1; the D gene is possibly TRBD1 (6 bases). Germline CDR1 and CDR2: SNHLY and FYNNEI. The CDR3 extends over 13 amino acids. Deletions cut 2 bases from V and 5 bases from J, with 9 bases between. Full variable domain (rest looked up from reference TRBV2 and TRBJ1-1): EPEVTQTPSHQVTQMGQEVILRCVPISNHLYFYWYRQILGQKVEFLVSFYNNEISEKSEIFDDQFSVERPDGSNFTLKIRSTKLEDSAMYFCASSETGNTEAFFGQGTRLTVV.

The rearrangement uses TRBV5-1 and TRBJ1-2, with 10 bases fitting TRBD1. Trimming removed 4 bases from V and 4 bases from J; junction bases left unmatched: 7. Germline V gene data show CDR1 as SGHRS and CDR2 as YFSETQ. The CDR3 consists of 15 residues. CDR3 protein: CASSPGTGDGYGYTF. Written as DNA, the CDR3 is TGCGCCAGCAGCCCCGGGACAGGGGACGGCTATGGCTACACCTTC. Full variable domain (rest looked up from reference TRBV5-1 and TRBJ1-2): KAGVTQTPRYLIKTRGQQVTLSCSPISGHRSVSWYQQTPGQGLQFLFEYFSETQRNKGNFPGRFSGRQFSNSRSEMNVSTLELGDSALYLCASSPGTGDGYGYTFGSGTRLTVV.

This chain connects TRBV6-4 to TRBJ1-1; D is undetermined. The germline V gene has CDR1 MRHNA and CDR2 SNTAGT. The CDR3 is made up of 15 amino acids. Deletions cut 3 bases from V and 4 bases from J, with 15 bases between. CDR3 bases: TGTGCCAGCAGTGAATTAATGGCGGGAGTCACTGAAGCTTTCTTT. It yields the protein CASSELMAGVTEAFF.

This clone was found a few times. V and J are TRBV7-9 and TRBJ1-2, with 7 bases aligning to TRBD1. The CDR3 sequence is 12 residues long. V dropped 4 bases and J dropped 5; count of bases not matched to a gene: 1. CDR1 is SEHNR, CDR2 FQNEAQ, per germline (reference sequence). The CDR3 sequence: CASSSTGYGYTF. The CDR3 DNA is TGTGCCAGCAGCTCGACAGGGTATGGCTACACCTTC.

The rearrangement uses TRBV30 and TRBJ1-6; D perhaps matches TRBD1 (5 bases). The CDR3 loop spans 15 amino acids. Germline V lookup: CDR1 GTSNPN, CDR2 SVGIG (reference sequence). V lost 5 bases, J lost 5 bases, and 16 bases lay in between. The CDR3: CAWSARDSNNSPLHF. The CDR3 DNA reads TGTGCCTGGTCCGCCCGCGACAGTAATAATTCACCCCTCCACTTT.